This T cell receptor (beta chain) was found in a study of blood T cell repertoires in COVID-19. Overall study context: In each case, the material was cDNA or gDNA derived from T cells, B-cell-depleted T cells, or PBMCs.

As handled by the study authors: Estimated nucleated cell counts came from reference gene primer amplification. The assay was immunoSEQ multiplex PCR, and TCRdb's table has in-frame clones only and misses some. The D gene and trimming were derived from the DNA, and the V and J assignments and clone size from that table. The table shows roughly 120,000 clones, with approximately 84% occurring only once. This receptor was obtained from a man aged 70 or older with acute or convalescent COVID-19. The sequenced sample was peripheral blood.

This CDR3 reads CASSSQTGGRGNTIYF. In nucleotides, the CDR3 is TGTGCCAGCAGCTCCCAAACAGGGGGCAGAGGAAACACCATATATTTT. This sequence joins TRBV11-2 and TRBJ1-3; 9 bases match TRBD1. V was clipped by 4 bases and J by 4 bases; unmatched bases: 8. CDR1 SGHAT and CDR2 FQNNGV come from the germline V gene. The CDR3 is made up of 16 amino acids.